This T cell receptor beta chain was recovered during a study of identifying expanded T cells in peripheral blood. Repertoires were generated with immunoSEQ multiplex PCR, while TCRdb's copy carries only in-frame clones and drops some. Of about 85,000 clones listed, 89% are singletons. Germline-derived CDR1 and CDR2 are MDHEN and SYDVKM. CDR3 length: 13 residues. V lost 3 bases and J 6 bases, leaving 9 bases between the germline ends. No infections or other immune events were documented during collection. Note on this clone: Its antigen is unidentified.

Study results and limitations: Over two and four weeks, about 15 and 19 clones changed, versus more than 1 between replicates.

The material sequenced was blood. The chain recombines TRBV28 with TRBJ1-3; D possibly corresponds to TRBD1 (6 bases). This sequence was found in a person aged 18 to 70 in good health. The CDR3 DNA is TGTGCCAGCAGTTTGGGGGCCTTAAACACCATATATTTT. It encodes CASSLGALNTIYF.